This T cell receptor (beta chain) derives from a study of regulatory T cells in long-lasting Graves disease. Study-wide results and limits: TCR diversity was lower in persistent Graves' patients than in newly diagnosed ones. Persistent disease was associated with favored TRBV28 usage and with favored use of TRBJ1-2 and TRBJ2-5.

For this clonotype: Its antigen remains unknown.

The CDR3 runs to 14 residues. The germline V gene encodes CDR1 MNHEY and CDR2 SVGAGI. Trimming removed 2 bases at V and 5 bases at J, with 12 bases between. Described time point: newly diagnosed GD, antithyroid drugs for less than 3 months. Scientists built the TCR library using RNA that was extracted from PBMCs. The authors built TCR beta libraries using iRepertoire HTBI primers and Arm-PCR of CDR3 regions. Authors' methods: Sample data revealed about 62 TRBV and 14 TRBJ segments. TCRdb recomputed calls from the multiplex PCR reads with MiXCR, one row per CDR3 protein. Clone size and V and J calls follow TCRdb, not the original study. The sample holds over 500,000 distinct CDR3 sequences, roughly 15% seen once. These data were also reused for a study on T cells in Graves' hyperthyroidism and ophthalmopathy. Per that study: Clinicians diagnosed patients from clinical symptoms, serum thyroxine and TRAb, thyroid ultrasound and orbital computed tomography.

This receptor was obtained from a woman in her twenties or thirties with Graves disease. The gene calls are TRBV6-5 and TRBJ1-2; no clear D. This specimen consisted of peripheral blood mononuclear cells (PBMCs), obtained at new diagnosis, from a patient treated with antithyroid drugs. For the CDR3, the DNA is TGTGCCAGCAGTTACCCGGATCTCACATATGGCTACACCTTC. The encoded protein is CASSYPDLTYGYTF.